The source of this T cell receptor beta chain is a study of blood T cell repertoires in COVID-19. The method was immunoSEQ multiplex PCR; TCRdb's version includes in-frame clones alone and lacks a portion of them. Of about 390,000 clones listed, 80% to 90% are singletons. This CDR3 is 14 amino acids long. After removal of 6 bases from V and 5 bases from J, the junction contained 8 bases not matched to a gene. CDR1 is MNHEY and CDR2 is SMNVEV in the germline V gene (reference sequence). The V gene is TRBV27, the J gene TRBJ2-5; TRBD2 matches 8 bases. Sequencing was carried out using PBMCs or T cells enriched from blood (not recorded which). The sequence derives from a woman aged 45-65 years who had recovered from COVID-19. The CDR3 DNA reads as TGTGCCAGCAGGTCAGCGGGGGCCCGGGAGACCCAGTACTTC. Encoded protein: CASRSAGARETQYF.